This T cell receptor beta chain was obtained from a study of regulatory T cells in long-lasting Graves disease. Building of the TCR beta libraries involved iRepertoire HTBI primers and Arm-PCR of CDR3 regions. MiXCR, applied by TCRdb to the multiplex PCR reads, yields one record per CDR3 protein. The profile covers about 430,000 distinct CDR3 sequences, with approximately 22% appearing a single time and roughly an eighth taken by the ten largest. Germline CDR1 ENHRY, CDR2 SYGVKD. V lost 3 bases and J lost 2; bases outside the gene matches: 5. CDR3 length equals 15 residues. Time point meaning: persistent/refractory GD, antithyroid drugs over 5 years with positive TRAb. The TCR library was made from RNA extracted from PBMCs.

The sequenced sample was peripheral blood mononuclear cells (PBMCs), obtained when the disease was refractory, from a patient treated with antithyroid drugs. The genes are TRBV10-3 and TRBJ2-7, with TRBD2 identical over 9 bases. The sequence was collected from a female donor with Graves disease. CDR3 in DNA: TGTGCCATCAGTGATAGGACTAGCGAAACCTACGAGCAGTACTTC. Amino acid sequence: CAISDRTSETYEQYF.